The entry below gives a single T cell receptor (beta chain) sequence along with its context. This specimen comes from a study of shared clonotypes between healthy human individuals. Study as a whole: In total, the donors were a couple of women and a few men aged 18 to 49.

Investigators spread the genomic DNA of each subset evenly over several immunoSEQ plates. Some clones are missing from TCRdb's copy, which holds only in-frame ones; the method was immunoSEQ multiplex PCR. Of roughly 680,000 clones in the sample, around 70% were seen once. The CDR3 is 13 residues long. V shed 10 bases and J 5 bases; nucleotides not matched to a gene: 6. CDR1 and CDR2 from the germline V gene are ENHRY and SYGVKD. Sequencing used memory CD4+ T cells sorted from blood. Subset reported: CD45RA-negative fraction. The V and J genes are TRBV10-3 and TRBJ2-1; 9 nucleotides agree with TRBD1. This sequence was found in a woman between 25 and 40 years old in good health. The CDR3 protein is CATGDRENNEQFF. CDR3 coding DNA: TGTGCCACTGGGGACAGGGAAAACAATGAGCAGTTCTTC.